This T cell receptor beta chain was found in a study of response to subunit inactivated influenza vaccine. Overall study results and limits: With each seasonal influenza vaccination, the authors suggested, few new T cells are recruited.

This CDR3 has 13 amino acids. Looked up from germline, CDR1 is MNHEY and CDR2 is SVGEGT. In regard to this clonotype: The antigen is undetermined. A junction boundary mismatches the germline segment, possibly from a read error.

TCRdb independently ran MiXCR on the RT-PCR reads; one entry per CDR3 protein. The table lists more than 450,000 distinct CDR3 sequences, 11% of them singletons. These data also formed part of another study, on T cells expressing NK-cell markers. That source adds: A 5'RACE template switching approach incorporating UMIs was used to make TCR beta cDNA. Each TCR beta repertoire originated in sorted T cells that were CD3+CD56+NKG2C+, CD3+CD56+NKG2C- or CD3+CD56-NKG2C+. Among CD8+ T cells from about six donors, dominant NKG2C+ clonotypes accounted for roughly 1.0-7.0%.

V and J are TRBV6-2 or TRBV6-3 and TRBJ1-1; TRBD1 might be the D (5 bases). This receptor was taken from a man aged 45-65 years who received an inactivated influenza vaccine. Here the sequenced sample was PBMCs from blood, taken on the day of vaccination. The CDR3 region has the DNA TGTGCCAGCAGCTACTCAGGGCGTTTGGAAGCTTTCTTT. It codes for CASSYSGRLEAFF.